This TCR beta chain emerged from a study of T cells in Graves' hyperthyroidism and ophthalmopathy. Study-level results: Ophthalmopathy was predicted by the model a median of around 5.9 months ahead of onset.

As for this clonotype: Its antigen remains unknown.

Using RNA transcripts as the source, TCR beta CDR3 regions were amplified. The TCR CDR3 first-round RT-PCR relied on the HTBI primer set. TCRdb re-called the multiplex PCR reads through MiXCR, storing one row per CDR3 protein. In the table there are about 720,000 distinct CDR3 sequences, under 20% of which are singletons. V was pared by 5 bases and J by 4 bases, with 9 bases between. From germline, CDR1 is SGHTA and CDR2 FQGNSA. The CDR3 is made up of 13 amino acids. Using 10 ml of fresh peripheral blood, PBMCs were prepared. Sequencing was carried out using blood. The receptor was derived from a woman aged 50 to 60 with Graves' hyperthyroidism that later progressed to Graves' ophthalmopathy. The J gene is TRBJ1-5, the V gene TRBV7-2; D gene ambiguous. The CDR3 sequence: CASSVRENQPQHF. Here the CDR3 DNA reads TGTGCCAGCAGCGTTCGGGAGAATCAGCCCCAGCATTTT.